This TCR beta chain derives from a study of T-cell reconstitution after alpha-beta-depleted transplantation in children. Study findings and constraints: Expanded clones from the graft, numbering several hundred, reportedly supplied alpha-beta T cells about two months after transplant. Surviving recipient T cells and thymic progenitors produced the high day-60 TCRbeta diversity seen in some patients. T-cell numbers and diversity, one year after transplant, stemmed largely from T cells that were newly produced.

As concerns this clonotype: Its antigen is not identified.

The CDR3 has 13 amino acids. Germline assignment: CDR1 SGHVS and CDR2 FNYEAQ. V was trimmed by 2 bases and J by 6 bases, leaving 11 bases between them. For TCRbeta, the library was prepared with unique molecular identifiers. TCRdb reprocessed the PCR reads via MiXCR and lists one record per CDR3 protein. The sample has 250,000 to 400,000 distinct CDR3 sequences; around 25% are singletons. The chain carries TRBV7-6 and TRBJ2-7; a weak D match, TRBD1 (6 bases). This clonotype was obtained from a male patient under 18 who had a stem cell transplant for acute lymphoblastic leukemia, so the T cells may come from the graft donor. This sample comprised PBMCs, mostly from graft donor cells, obtained 180 days after TCRalphabeta/CD19-depleted stem cell transplant. Here the CDR3 reads CASSLRGRGEQYF. The CDR3 DNA sequence: TGTGCCAGCAGCTTAAGGGGGAGAGGCGAGCAGTACTTC. Combining the CDR3 with reference TRBV7-6 and TRBJ2-7 gives the whole variable domain GAGVSQSPRYKVTKRGQDVALRCDPISGHVSLYWYRQALGQGPEFLTYFNYEAQQDKSGLPNDRFSAERPEGSISTLTIQRTEQRDSAMYRCASSLRGRGEQYFGPGTRLTVT.